This T cell receptor beta chain was profiled in a study of technical replicates of blood from a handful of donors. Assay used: immunoSEQ multiplex PCR; TCRdb lists only in-frame clones, some missing. Of 60,000 to 85,000 clones listed, 85% to 95% are singletons. The CDR3 sequence is 15 residues long. Germline CDR1 is SGHDN and CDR2 is FVKESK. The ends were cut back, 3 bases at V and 7 bases at J, with 16 bases in the middle. This clone was seen only once. The chain is built from TRBV14 and TRBJ2-4; possible D gene TRBD2, 5 bases. The source material was T cells isolated from PBMCs. The origin of this receptor is a human donor in good health. The CDR3 DNA follows: TGTGCCAGCAGCCAGGTGTCTGGACGGGGTAACATTCAGTACTTC. Protein product: CASSQVSGRGNIQYF. Looking up the rest from reference TRBV14 and TRBJ2-4 gives the full variable domain: EAGVTQFPSHSVIEKGQTVTLRCDPISGHDNLYWYRRVMGKEIKFLLHFVKESKQDESGMPNNRFLAERTGGTYSTLKVQPAELEDSGVYFCASSQVSGRGNIQYFGAGTRLSVL.